The present T cell receptor (beta chain) was sequenced within a study of shared clonotypes between healthy human individuals. Sequencing was performed with immunoSEQ multiplex PCR; in TCRdb, only in-frame clones are kept and a portion is missing. The sample records around 2,100,000 clones, about 95% being singletons. Terminally differentiated effector memory CD45RA+ cells were left out of the naive CD8 fraction, which was CD45RO-negative and positively selected for CCR7. Comments on this clone: Other DNA sequences from this sample encode an identical CDR3 as well.

Sequenced input: naive CD8+ T cells sorted from blood. This TCR derives from a man aged 18 to 29 in good health.

This CDR3 is CASSVGGSTGELFF. The CDR3 nucleotides are TGTGCCAGCAGCGTAGGCGGCTCTACCGGGGAGCTGTTTTTT. V usage is TRBV9 and J usage is TRBJ2-2; unclear D gene. This CDR3 is 14 amino acids long. The germline gives CDR1 SGDLS, CDR2 YYNGEE. The V end lost 0 bases, the J end lost 5 bases, and 8 bases lay between the germline ends. The variable domain in full, completed from reference TRBV9 and TRBJ2-2, reads DSGVTQTPKHLITATGQRVTLRCSPRSGDLSVYWYQQSLDQGLQFLIQYYNGEERAKGNILERFSAQQFPDLHSELNLSSLELGDSALYFCASSVGGSTGELFFGEGSRLTVL.